Listed below are T cell receptor beta chains from one sample, sequenced in a study of blood T cell repertoires in COVID-19. TCRdb's table, derived via immunoSEQ multiplex PCR, lists solely in-frame clones and lacks some. Found here are around 200,000 clones, around 75% of them singletons; the top ten hold roughly 5%. Sample: peripheral blood. The receptors stem from a human donor in a cohort sampled during active COVID-19. CDR3s include the opening cysteine and the closing phenylalanine or tryptophan. Each record gives: CDR3 protein, CDR3 DNA, clone size, J gene, V gene, D gene. A D gene is named only where the DNA matches it firmly. The size field is filled for only some rows; it gives once, few, many or a size class.

cdr3_aa: CASSYDRGYTEAFF
cdr3_nt: TGTGCCAGCAGTTATGACAGGGGGTACACTGAAGCTTTCTTT
clone_size: -
j_call: TRBJ1-1
v_call: TRBV6-6
d_call: TRBD1

cdr3_aa: CASSLLQGRSPLHF
cdr3_nt: TGTGCCAGCAGTCTCCTACAGGGGCGGTCACCCCTCCACTTT
clone_size: -
j_call: TRBJ1-6
v_call: TRBV28
d_call: TRBD1

cdr3_aa: CASRPGTDEQYF
cdr3_nt: TGTGCCAGCAGACCTGGGACAGACGAGCAGTACTTC
clone_size: -
j_call: TRBJ2-7
v_call: TRBV12-3/TRBV12-4
d_call: TRBD1

cdr3_aa: CASSVGDRVFPAKNIQYF
cdr3_nt: TGTGCCAGTAGTGTAGGGGACAGGGTCTTTCCCGCCAAAAACATTCAGTACTTC
clone_size: -
j_call: TRBJ2-4
v_call: TRBV19
d_call: TRBD1

cdr3_aa: CACPAGGHHEQYF
cdr3_nt: TGTGCCTGCCCAGCGGGAGGGCACCACGAGCAGTACTTC
clone_size: -
j_call: TRBJ2-7
v_call: TRBV30
d_call: TRBD2

cdr3_aa: CASSSHSGGGRYEQYF
cdr3_nt: TGTGCCAGCAGTTCCCATTCAGGGGGAGGAAGATACGAGCAGTACTTC
clone_size: -
j_call: TRBJ2-7
v_call: TRBV6-2/TRBV6-3
d_call: -

cdr3_aa: CASSQYRGRTEAFF
cdr3_nt: TGTGCCAGCAGCCAATACAGGGGGCGCACTGAAGCTTTCTTT
clone_size: -
j_call: TRBJ1-1
v_call: TRBV14
d_call: TRBD1

cdr3_aa: CASSSRDRVGEQYF
cdr3_nt: TGTGCCAGCAGCTCGCGGGACAGGGTGGGCGAGCAGTACTTC
clone_size: few
j_call: TRBJ2-7
v_call: TRBV7-9
d_call: TRBD1

cdr3_aa: CASSFETENTGELFF
cdr3_nt: TGTGCCAGCAGTTTTGAGACAGAGAACACCGGGGAGCTGTTTTTT
clone_size: -
j_call: TRBJ2-2
v_call: TRBV28
d_call: -

cdr3_aa: CASSSGTGGPSNQPQHF
cdr3_nt: TGTGCCAGCAGTTCCGGGACAGGGGGTCCAAGCAATCAGCCCCAGCATTTT
clone_size: -
j_call: TRBJ1-5
v_call: TRBV28
d_call: TRBD1

cdr3_aa: CATSDSGQGNTGELFF
cdr3_nt: TGTGCCACCAGTGATTCTGGACAGGGGAACACCGGGGAGCTGTTTTTT
clone_size: -
j_call: TRBJ2-2
v_call: TRBV24-1
d_call: TRBD1

cdr3_aa: CASSRQGMGYEQYF
cdr3_nt: TGTGCCAGCAGTAGACAGGGGATGGGCTACGAGCAGTACTTC
clone_size: -
j_call: TRBJ2-7
v_call: TRBV27
d_call: TRBD1

cdr3_aa: CAHKADTLRNGYTF
cdr3_nt: TGTGCCCATAAGGCCGACACCCTTCGGAATGGCTACACCTTC
clone_size: -
j_call: TRBJ1-2
v_call: TRBV10-3
d_call: -

cdr3_aa: CASSQADEGVGNTIYF
cdr3_nt: TGCGCCAGCAGCCAAGCGGACGAGGGGGTCGGAAACACCATATATTTT
clone_size: -
j_call: TRBJ1-3
v_call: TRBV4-3
d_call: -

cdr3_aa: CASSPTGLNQPQHF
cdr3_nt: TGTGCCAGCAGCCCGACTGGATTGAATCAGCCCCAGCATTTT
clone_size: once
j_call: TRBJ1-5
v_call: TRBV6-2/TRBV6-3
d_call: -

cdr3_aa: CASSDVPGEGHGYTF
cdr3_nt: TGTGCCAGCAGTGACGTTCCAGGGGAAGGTCATGGCTACACCTTC
clone_size: few
j_call: TRBJ1-2
v_call: TRBV6-4
d_call: -

cdr3_aa: CASSRVTNTEAFF
cdr3_nt: TGTGCCAGTAGTCGGGTCACGAACACTGAAGCTTTCTTT
clone_size: -
j_call: TRBJ1-1
v_call: TRBV19
d_call: -

cdr3_aa: CASSQDPRAEKLFF
cdr3_nt: TGCGCCAGCAGCCAAGATCCCAGGGCTGAAAAACTGTTTTTT
clone_size: -
j_call: TRBJ1-4
v_call: TRBV4-3
d_call: -

cdr3_aa: CASSVTGLNGYTF
cdr3_nt: TGTGCCAGCAGCGTAACAGGGTTGAATGGCTACACCTTC
clone_size: -
j_call: TRBJ1-2
v_call: TRBV12-3/TRBV12-4
d_call: -

cdr3_aa: CASSEAGRGDIQYF
cdr3_nt: TGTGCCAGCAGTGAAGCTGGCAGGGGGGACATTCAGTACTTC
clone_size: -
j_call: TRBJ2-4
v_call: TRBV2
d_call: -

cdr3_aa: CASSEESWASGAYEQYF
cdr3_nt: TGTGCCAGCAGTGAAGAGTCTTGGGCTAGCGGGGCTTACGAGCAGTACTTC
clone_size: -
j_call: TRBJ2-7
v_call: TRBV2
d_call: TRBD2

cdr3_aa: CASSLSKFADRGHNEQFF
cdr3_nt: TGTGCCAGCAGTTTATCGAAATTCGCGGACAGGGGGCATAATGAGCAGTTCTTC
clone_size: -
j_call: TRBJ2-1
v_call: TRBV27
d_call: TRBD1

cdr3_aa: CASRSVGELFF
cdr3_nt: TGTGCCAGCAGGTCGGTCGGGGAGCTGTTTTTT
clone_size: -
j_call: TRBJ2-2
v_call: TRBV6-5
d_call: -

cdr3_aa: CASSSDRVPREQYF
cdr3_nt: TGTGCCAGCAGCTCGGACAGGGTGCCTCGCGAGCAGTACTTC
clone_size: -
j_call: TRBJ2-7
v_call: TRBV7-9
d_call: TRBD1

cdr3_aa: CASSVLREPVYNEQFF
cdr3_nt: TGTGCCAGCAGCGTACTGCGGGAGCCTGTCTACAATGAGCAGTTCTTC
clone_size: -
j_call: TRBJ2-1
v_call: TRBV9
d_call: TRBD2

cdr3_aa: CASPRPSSAVNEQFF
cdr3_nt: TGTGCCAGTCCACGCCCCTCTAGCGCCGTTAATGAGCAGTTCTTC
clone_size: -
j_call: TRBJ2-1
v_call: TRBV27
d_call: -

cdr3_aa: CASSLAWTSSYNEQFF
cdr3_nt: TGCGCCAGCAGCTTGGCCTGGACAAGCTCCTACAATGAGCAGTTCTTC
clone_size: -
j_call: TRBJ2-1
v_call: TRBV5-1
d_call: -

cdr3_aa: CASSLGAANTGELFF
cdr3_nt: TGCGCCAGCAGCTTGGGTGCGGCCAACACCGGGGAGCTGTTTTTT
clone_size: -
j_call: TRBJ2-2
v_call: TRBV5-1
d_call: -